The rows below give T cell receptor beta chains drawn from one sample of a study of T cell responses to AZD1222 COVID-19 vaccine. Method: immunoSEQ multiplex PCR; TCRdb's copy keeps in-frame clones and lacks some. There are tens of thousands of clones in the sample; around nine tenths occur only once, and around 4.5% lies in the top ten. The material sequenced was peripheral blood, taken on day 0 of MenACWY control vaccination. The receptor set was obtained from an adult in good health. CDR3s include the opening cysteine and the closing phenylalanine or tryptophan. Fields, in order: CDR3 protein, J gene, V gene.

cdr3_aa: CASSLGTGGDQPQHF
j_call: TRBJ1-5
v_call: TRBV27

cdr3_aa: CASSPAVRGTEKLFF
j_call: TRBJ1-4
v_call: TRBV11-2

cdr3_aa: CASSPREGGIGTEAFF
j_call: TRBJ1-1
v_call: TRBV19

cdr3_aa: CASSLRRDSSYNSPLHF
j_call: TRBJ1-6
v_call: TRBV27

cdr3_aa: CASSLSQTNEKLFF
j_call: TRBJ1-4
v_call: TRBV28

cdr3_aa: CASSSAYEQYF
j_call: TRBJ2-7
v_call: TRBV12-3/TRBV12-4

cdr3_aa: CASSLSQNEQFF
j_call: TRBJ2-1
v_call: TRBV5-1

cdr3_aa: CASSQRQGQGQPQHF
j_call: TRBJ1-5
v_call: TRBV4-1

cdr3_aa: CASSRDYNEQFF
j_call: TRBJ2-1
v_call: TRBV12-3/TRBV12-4

cdr3_aa: CASSVGYGEQFF
j_call: TRBJ2-1
v_call: TRBV6-2/TRBV6-3

cdr3_aa: CASSQQGAPGYNEQFF
j_call: TRBJ2-1
v_call: TRBV7-8

cdr3_aa: CASSQARTATDTQYF
j_call: TRBJ2-3
v_call: TRBV4-3

cdr3_aa: CASSYREGNTEAFF
j_call: TRBJ1-1
v_call: TRBV6-5

cdr3_aa: CASSQDPPGLPGYNEQFF
j_call: TRBJ2-1
v_call: TRBV4-3

cdr3_aa: CASTTGGGTKTEAFF
j_call: TRBJ1-1
v_call: TRBV6-5

cdr3_aa: CASSILTVTGTDTQYF
j_call: TRBJ2-3
v_call: TRBV19

cdr3_aa: CASSGGLAGPSYNEQFF
j_call: TRBJ2-1
v_call: TRBV19

cdr3_aa: CASSQMKDSSGRGEQYF
j_call: TRBJ2-7
v_call: TRBV3-1/TRBV3-2

cdr3_aa: CAINHNEGSNYEQYF
j_call: TRBJ2-7
v_call: TRBV10-3

cdr3_aa: CASSSGQSNTEAFF
j_call: TRBJ1-1
v_call: TRBV28

cdr3_aa: CATSESSGLSSTDTQYF
j_call: TRBJ2-3
v_call: TRBV24-1

cdr3_aa: CASTGWNQPQHF
j_call: TRBJ1-5
v_call: TRBV10-1

cdr3_aa: CAWSDGANVLTF
j_call: TRBJ2-6
v_call: TRBV30

cdr3_aa: CASSFQVGEQYF
j_call: TRBJ2-7
v_call: TRBV28

cdr3_aa: CASSLEQGARGYTF
j_call: TRBJ1-2
v_call: TRBV7-2

cdr3_aa: CAWSAQGRAYTF
j_call: TRBJ1-2
v_call: TRBV30

cdr3_aa: CASSSLAGGTGELFF
j_call: TRBJ2-2
v_call: TRBV27

cdr3_aa: CAMGGITGELFF
j_call: TRBJ2-2
v_call: TRBV12-3/TRBV12-4

cdr3_aa: CSIASAPGSPEAFF
j_call: TRBJ1-1
v_call: TRBV29-1

cdr3_aa: CASSYPRDSYSYEQYF
j_call: TRBJ2-7
v_call: TRBV6-6

cdr3_aa: CASSWAHGATGELFF
j_call: TRBJ2-2
v_call: TRBV7-8

cdr3_aa: CASSLANEQFF
j_call: TRBJ2-1
v_call: TRBV12-3/TRBV12-4

cdr3_aa: CASRRRQGSYEQYF
j_call: TRBJ2-7
v_call: TRBV28

cdr3_aa: CASSPTGTANTEAFF
j_call: TRBJ1-1
v_call: TRBV11-1

cdr3_aa: CASSVDRQETQYF
j_call: TRBJ2-5
v_call: TRBV11-2

cdr3_aa: CSVEDFSGKSYNEQFF
j_call: TRBJ2-1
v_call: TRBV29-1

cdr3_aa: CASSSGAYSGANVLTF
j_call: TRBJ2-6
v_call: TRBV5-4

cdr3_aa: CASSFDSLSEYF
j_call: TRBJ2-7
v_call: TRBV12-3/TRBV12-4

cdr3_aa: CAISLREHPGGEQFF
j_call: TRBJ2-1
v_call: TRBV10-3